The present T cell receptor (beta chain) was sequenced within a study of early T cells in non-severe SARS-CoV-2 infection. Across the study: Unsorted whole blood bulk RNA was sequenced, with unpaired chains.

This clonotype was observed at least ten times. The V segment lost 7 bases and the J segment 5 bases; nucleotides outside the gene matches: 13. The CDR3 has 15 residues. Germline V gene lookup returns CDR1 ENHRY and CDR2 SYGVKD. Unique molecular identifiers (one per individual cDNA molecule) were attached. TCRdb re-analysed the 5' RACE reads in MiXCR, keeping a single row per CDR3 protein. The table includes some 58,000 distinct CDR3 sequences, around 11% detected once. The chain is built from TRBV10-3 and TRBJ1-1, with 7 bases fitting TRBD1. The sequence was obtained from an adult who was a healthcare worker with PCR-confirmed SARS-CoV-2 infection or an uninfected control (not recorded which). The sample in question was whole blood, obtained at baseline. CDR3 DNA: TGTGCCATCAAACTCGACAGGGTTTTATCGACTGAAGCTTTCTTT. It translates to CAIKLDRVLSTEAFF.